This T cell receptor (beta chain) emerged from a study of blood T cell repertoires in COVID-19. Across the study: Samples of COVID-19 (acute and convalescent) were obtained from the United States, Italy and Spain. T cells, B-cell-depleted T cells, or PBMCs supplied cDNA or gDNA.

The germline gives CDR1 SGDLS, CDR2 YYNGEE. The CDR3 is 14 residues long. V gave up 0 bases and J gave up 10 bases; unmatched junction bases: 6. Study processing details: Reference gene primer amplification in the assay estimated nucleated cell counts. Libraries were prepared by immunoSEQ multiplex PCR; TCRdb keeps only in-frame clonotypes and omits some of them. From that table come the V and J calls and clone size; the DNA was used to work out D and trimming. Of roughly 200,000 clones in the sample, approximately 79% were seen once. This receptor was identified in a man in his forties or fifties who had recovered from COVID-19. Sequencing was done on a sample of peripheral blood. V is TRBV9 and J is TRBJ2-1; 8 bases align to TRBD2. The CDR3 region is CASSVEGTSSEQFF. As DNA, the CDR3 is TGTGCCAGCAGCGTAGAGGGGACTAGTAGCGAGCAGTTCTTC. Full variable domain (outside the CDR3, taken from reference TRBV9 and TRBJ2-1): DSGVTQTPKHLITATGQRVTLRCSPRSGDLSVYWYQQSLDQGLQFLIQYYNGEERAKGNILERFSAQQFPDLHSELNLSSLELGDSALYFCASSVEGTSSEQFFGPGTRLTVL.